The 2 T cell receptor beta chains reported below all come from one sample, sequenced in a study of blood T cells in healthy people across ages. Together with a sample-barcoded 5' primer, a J-beta primer mix was included in a second PCR lasting roughly 6 to 12 cycles. TCRdb independently ran MiXCR on the 5' RACE reads; one entry per CDR3 protein. The sample carries fewer than 1.5 million distinct CDR3 sequences, 42% recorded once. The sequencing sample was made of blood. These receptors were taken from a woman between 18 and 29 years old in good health.

The CDR3 nucleotides are TGTGCCAGCAGCCAGGATGCTAGCGGTCTTTCCCATGAGCAGTTCTTC. This codes for CASSQDASGLSHEQFF. The V gene is TRBV3-1, the J gene TRBJ2-1; 7 positions agree with TRBD2. V dropped 3 bases and J dropped 8; count of bases not matched to a gene: 13. The CDR3 is made up of 16 amino acids. Germline V CDR1 and CDR2: LGHDT, YNNKEL (reference sequence).

This chain joins TRBV27 and TRBJ2-7; 9 nucleotides align to TRBD1. This CDR3 contains 16 residues. The germline V gene encodes CDR1 MNHEY and CDR2 SMNVEV (reference sequence). V shed 4 bases and J 0 bases; nucleotides not matched to a gene: 7. This chain's CDR3 is CASSSRGQGISYEQYF. CDR3 nucleotide sequence: TGTGCCAGCAGTTCCCGGGGACAGGGAATCTCCTACGAGCAGTACTTC.